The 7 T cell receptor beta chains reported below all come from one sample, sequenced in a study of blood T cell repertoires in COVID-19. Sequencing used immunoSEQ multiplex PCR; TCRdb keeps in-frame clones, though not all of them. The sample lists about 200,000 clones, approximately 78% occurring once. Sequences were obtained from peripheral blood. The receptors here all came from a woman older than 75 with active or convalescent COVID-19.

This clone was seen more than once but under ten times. The CDR3 DNA reads TGTGCCAGCAGTGACTCCCCACCTAGGTACAATGAGCAGTTCTTC. Amino acids: CASSDSPPRYNEQFF. The chain carries TRBV2 and TRBJ2-1; no definite D call. Germline assignment: CDR1 SNHLY and CDR2 FYNNEI. This CDR3 has 15 residues. Trimming took off 3 bases at V and 4 bases at J, with 13 bases between the two ends.

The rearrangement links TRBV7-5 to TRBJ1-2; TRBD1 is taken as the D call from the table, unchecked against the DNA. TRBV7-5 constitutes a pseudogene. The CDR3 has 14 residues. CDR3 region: CARSFGQRPSGYTF. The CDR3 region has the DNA TGTGCCAGAAGCTTCGGACAGCGCCCGTCCGGCTACACCTTC.

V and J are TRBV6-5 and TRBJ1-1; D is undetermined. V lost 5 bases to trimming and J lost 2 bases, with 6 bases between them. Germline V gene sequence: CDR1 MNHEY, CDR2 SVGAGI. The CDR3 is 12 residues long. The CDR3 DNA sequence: TGTGCCAGCAGTAACAGTAACACTGAAGCTTTCTTT. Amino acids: CASSNSNTEAFF.

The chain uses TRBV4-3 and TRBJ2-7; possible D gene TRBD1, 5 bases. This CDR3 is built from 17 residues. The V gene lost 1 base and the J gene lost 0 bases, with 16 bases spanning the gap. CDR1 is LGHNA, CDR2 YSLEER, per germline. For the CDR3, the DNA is TGCGCCAGCAGCCAAGGCATTTCAGGGCAAAGCTCCTACGAGCAGTACTTC. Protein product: CASSQGISGQSSYEQYF.

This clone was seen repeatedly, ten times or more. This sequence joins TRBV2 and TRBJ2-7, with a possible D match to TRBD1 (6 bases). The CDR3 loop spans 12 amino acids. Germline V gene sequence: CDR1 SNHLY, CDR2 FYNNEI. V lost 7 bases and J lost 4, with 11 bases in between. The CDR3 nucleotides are TGTGCCAGCAACTCGGACAGTTACGAGCAGTACTTC. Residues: CASNSDSYEQYF. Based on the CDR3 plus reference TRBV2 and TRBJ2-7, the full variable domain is EPEVTQTPSHQVTQMGQEVILRCVPISNHLYFYWYRQILGQKVEFLVSFYNNEISEKSEIFDDQFSVERPDGSNFTLKIRSTKLEDSAMYFCASNSDSYEQYFGPGTRLTVT.

The CDR3 DNA follows: TGTGCCAGCAGCTTGGGAGTCGGGGCCAACGTCCTGACTTTC. It yields the protein CASSLGVGANVLTF. The J gene is TRBJ2-6, the V gene TRBV5-5; no firm D call. The CDR3 totals 14 residues. CDR1 is SGHKS, CDR2 YYEKEE, per germline (reference sequence). V shed 0 bases and J shed 4 bases, with 5 bases lying between them.

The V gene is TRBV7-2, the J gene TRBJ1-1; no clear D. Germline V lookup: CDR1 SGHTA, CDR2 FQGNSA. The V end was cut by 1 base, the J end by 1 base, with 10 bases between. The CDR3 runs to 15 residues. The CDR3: CASSLGAAWNTEAFF. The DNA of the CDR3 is TGTGCCAGCAGCTTAGGGGCCGCTTGGAACACTGAAGCTTTCTTT.